Below, 28 T cell receptor beta chains from the same sample are listed, as sequenced in a study of T cells in localized non-small cell lung cancer (dated by TCRdb to about 2020). Library preparation used the immunoSEQ multiplex PCR assay. Not all clones reach the TCRdb copy of this immuneACCESS table, which keeps in-frame sequences only. Checked studies attribute under half of the gap to unresolved V genes and leave the rest unexplained. For this sample the table gives 50,000 to 65,000 clones, of which around 80% were detected only once. In total, the top ten clones hold approximately 4% of the sample. The specimen was PBMCs, collected before any cancer treatment. Receptors originate from a woman aged 40 to 75 with stage II lung adenocarcinoma.

The chain carries TRBV11-2 and TRBJ2-7; TRBD1 is a possible D gene (6 bases). Per germline, CDR1 SGHAT and CDR2 FQNNGV. This CDR3 comprises 13 residues. Deletions cut 5 bases from V and 3 bases from J, with 11 bases between. The CDR3 here is CASSRGISYEQYF. The CDR3 DNA reads TGTGCCAGCAGCAGGGGGATTAGCTACGAGCAGTACTTC.

The chain joins TRBV5-1 to TRBJ2-5; 7 positions match TRBD2. Germline trimming cut 4 bases from V and 2 bases from J; bases unmatched to any gene: 8. In germline, CDR1 is SGHRS, CDR2 YFSETQ. The CDR3 spans 15 residues. Here the CDR3 reads CASSGQRGAQETQYF. Written as DNA, the CDR3 is TGCGCCAGCAGCGGGCAGCGGGGAGCTCAAGAGACCCAGTACTTC.

The chain employs TRBV28 and TRBJ1-5; D call uncertain. Germline-derived CDR1 and CDR2 are MDHEN and SYDVKM. V dropped 1 base and J dropped 5 bases, with 12 bases sitting between them. The CDR3 length is 15 residues. CDR3 bases: TGTGCCAGCAGTTTATCTGGCAGGCAGCATCAGCCCCAGCATTTT. Its protein product is CASSLSGRQHQPQHF.

The chain combines TRBV27 with TRBJ1-5; D uncertain. V gave up 2 bases and J gave up 6 bases, with 5 bases separating them. CDR1 is MNHEY, CDR2 SMNVEV, per germline (reference sequence). The length of the CDR3 is 12 residues. The CDR3 is CASSLKGQPQHF. The CDR3 nucleotides read TGTGCCAGCAGTTTAAAGGGTCAGCCCCAGCATTTT.

The J gene is TRBJ1-2, the V gene TRBV6-1; no definite D call. Looked up from germline, CDR1 is MNHNS and CDR2 is SASEGT. Between the trimmed V and J ends, which lost 4 bases and 8 bases, there was a span of 17 bases. The CDR3 extends over 14 amino acids. CDR3 in DNA: TGTGCCAGCAGTGCTGAGGGCTCTTCGTACGGCTACACCTTC. Its protein product is CASSAEGSSYGYTF.

V is TRBV19 and J is TRBJ2-7; weak D call: TRBD2 (6 bases). The CDR3 length is 16 residues. Per germline, CDR1 LNHDA and CDR2 SQIVND (reference sequence). The ends were cut back, 5 bases at V and 3 bases at J, with 20 bases in the middle. CDR3 sequence (DNA): TGTGCCAGTAGTTCCGACGGGGACTCTCAGGTCTACGAGCAGTACTTC. The encoded protein is CASSSDGDSQVYEQYF.

J is TRBJ1-5 and V is TRBV19; the match to TRBD1 covers 7 bases. The CDR3 is 14 amino acids. The ends lost 7 bases at V and 7 bases at J; junction bases unmatched: 10. Germline V gene lookup returns CDR1 LNHDA and CDR2 SQIVND (reference sequence). In DNA form, the CDR3 reads TGTGCCAGTACCTCTCTACAGGGGTACCAGCCCCAGCATTTT. This encodes CASTSLQGYQPQHF.

CDR3 DNA sequence: TGTGCCAGCAGCCTACATGGGACTCTGGACACTGAAGCTTTCTTT. Its protein product is CASSLHGTLDTEAFF. The J gene is TRBJ1-1, the V gene TRBV7-9, with a possible D match to TRBD1 (5 bases). Between the trimmed V and J ends, which lost 5 bases and 3 bases, there was a span of 16 bases. This CDR3 region has 15 residues. The germline CDR1 and CDR2 sequences are SEHNR and FQNEAQ (reference sequence).

This clone is a singleton in its sample. This rearrangement joins TRBV10-1 to TRBJ2-1; TRBD2 might be the D (6 bases). CDR3 length equals 16 residues. Germline CDR1 reads WNHNN; CDR2 reads SYGVQD (reference sequence). V dropped 8 bases and J dropped 0 bases, with 17 bases sitting between them. This CDR3 is CASGGITESSYNEQFF. The CDR3 coding sequence is TGCGCCAGCGGGGGGATAACAGAAAGCTCCTACAATGAGCAGTTCTTC.

This rearrangement joins TRBV7-2 to TRBJ1-2, with a weak D call TRBD1 (6 bases). Germline values: CDR1 SGHTA, CDR2 FQGNSA. The CDR3 loop spans 15 amino acids. V gave up 5 bases and J gave up 8 bases, with 21 bases separating them. As DNA, the CDR3 is TGTGCCAGCAGCGTAAACAGGGATCTCTCCTCGGGCTACACCTTC. It specifies CASSVNRDLSSGYTF.

Remarks on this clone: An end of the junction differs from the germline gene, which may be a read error. The identical CDR3 is also encoded by other nucleotide sequences in the sample. The genes are TRBV7-2 and TRBJ1-3; possible D gene TRBD1, 5 bases. The germline V gene encodes CDR1 SGHTA and CDR2 FQGNSA. The CDR3 loop spans 14 amino acids. The CDR3: CASSLAGSGNTIYF. The CDR3 DNA reads as TGCGCCAGCAGCTTAGCAGGGTCCGGAAACACCATATATTTT.

The chain combines TRBV2 with TRBJ2-7; D unresolved. The CDR3 totals 14 residues. CDR1 SNHLY and CDR2 FYNNEI come from the germline V gene. The V end lost 2 bases, the J end lost 3 bases, and 11 bases lay between the germline ends. The CDR3 DNA reads TGTGCCAGCAGTGAATTTGGGGAAGGCTACGAGCAGTACTTC. It codes for CASSEFGEGYEQYF.

V gene TRBV18 combines with J gene TRBJ1-4, with D perhaps matching TRBD1 (6 bases). CDR1 and CDR2 from the germline V gene are KGHSH and LQKENI. V shed 3 bases and J shed 4 bases, with 12 bases lying between them. The CDR3 covers 15 residues. This CDR3 reads CASSPNRAHNEKLFF. Here the CDR3 DNA reads TGTGCCAGCTCACCTAACAGGGCGCATAATGAAAAACTGTTTTTT.

The chain couples TRBV5-1 to TRBJ2-7; a possible D gene is TRBD1 (6 bases). The CDR3 has 17 residues. Germline V gene sequence: CDR1 SGHRS, CDR2 YFSETQ. V was trimmed by 0 bases and J by 3 bases, leaving 19 bases between them. CDR3 bases: TGCGCCAGCAGCTTGGGGTCATCGGGACAAGCAGGCTACGAGCAGTACTTC. As protein: CASSLGSSGQAGYEQYF.

The chain carries TRBV12-5 and TRBJ2-5; TRBD1 aligns across 10 bases. From germline, CDR1 is LGHNT and CDR2 FRNRAP. This CDR3 comprises 15 residues. Trimming cost V 5 bases and J 5 bases; bases outside gene matches: 8. The CDR3 DNA reads TGTGCTAGTGGTCTCGGGACAGGGGAGGGCGAGACCCAGTACTTC. Protein: CASGLGTGEGETQYF.

This chain joins TRBV4-3 and TRBJ2-3, with 7 bases fitting TRBD2. Per the germline V gene, CDR1 is LGHNA and CDR2 is YSLEER. The CDR3 totals 15 residues. With V trimmed by 3 bases and J by 4 bases, 7 bases remained unmatched. In DNA, the CDR3 is TGCGCCAGCAGCCATGACACGGGGAGGGCAGATACGCAGTATTTT. Its protein is CASSHDTGRADTQYF.

V and J are TRBV9 and TRBJ2-7; 7 bases align to TRBD1. The CDR3 totals 14 residues. Germline CDR1 and CDR2: SGDLS and YYNGEE. V shed 4 bases and J 5 bases; nucleotides not matched to a gene: 9. CDR3 region: CASSPRQGRDEQYF. The CDR3 nucleotides read TGTGCCAGCAGCCCGAGACAGGGCCGCGACGAGCAGTACTTC.

The genes are TRBV18 and TRBJ1-4; 8 bases map to TRBD1. The CDR3 is 14 amino acids. Germline lookup yields CDR1 KGHSH and CDR2 LQKENI. J gave up 6 bases and V 4 bases, and 4 bases lay outside the gene matches. The CDR3 region is CASSLDRVDEKLFF. The CDR3 nucleotides read TGTGCCAGCTCACTGGACAGGGTGGATGAAAAACTGTTTTTT.

The V call is TRBV27, the J call TRBJ1-1; D is unclear. The V end was cut by 5 bases, the J end by 2 bases, with 9 bases between. Germline V gene data show CDR1 as MNHEY and CDR2 as SMNVEV (reference sequence). This CDR3 is 13 amino acids long. CDR3 in DNA: TGTGCCAGCAGTCCTGTGTACAACACTGAAGCTTTCTTT. The encoded protein is CASSPVYNTEAFF.

J is TRBJ2-1 and V is TRBV5-1; TRBD2 agrees at 12 bases. Trimming took 1 base from V and 6 from J; bases not matched to a gene: 5. Germline CDR1 reads SGHRS; CDR2 reads YFSETQ. This CDR3 region has 16 residues. CDR3 amino acids: CASSLTSGGQGNEQFF. CDR3 DNA sequence: TGCGCCAGCAGCTTGACTAGCGGGGGGCAGGGCAATGAGCAGTTCTTC.

This clone was counted a single time. V and J are TRBV7-2 and TRBJ2-5; weak D call: TRBD2 (5 bases). V was cut by 5 bases and J by 7 bases, with 17 bases left in between. The CDR3 is 14 residues long. Per germline, CDR1 SGHTA and CDR2 FQGNSA. CDR3 in amino acids: CASSPGLGPGTQYF. The CDR3 DNA sequence: TGTGCCAGCAGCCCTGGACTCGGTCCGGGGACCCAGTACTTC.

The rearrangement links TRBV28 to TRBJ1-1, with D unclear. The CDR3 runs 13 residues. Germline V gene sequence: CDR1 MDHEN, CDR2 SYDVKM. The V and J ends lost 7 bases and 9 bases respectively, with 18 bases between them. The CDR3 spells CASTPSDPPKAFF. The CDR3 DNA follows: TGTGCCAGCACACCCTCGGATCCCCCGAAAGCTTTCTTT.

This sequence joins TRBV7-9 and TRBJ2-7; possibly TRBD2 for D (6 bases). V was shortened by 1 base and J by 1 base, with 14 bases between the two germline ends. The CDR3 has 16 amino acids. Germline V gene data show CDR1 as SEHNR and CDR2 as FQNEAQ (reference sequence). CDR3 sequence (DNA): TGTGCCAGCAGCTTAGTCCGGGGGATTGGATCCTACGAGCAGTACTTC. Amino acids: CASSLVRGIGSYEQYF.

Regarding this clone: The sample has other DNA sequences that encode this CDR3 too. The V and J genes are TRBV7-2 and TRBJ1-2, with no clear D. This CDR3 is built from 13 residues. V was shortened by 5 bases and J by 2 bases, with 9 bases between the two germline ends. CDR1 and CDR2 from the germline V gene are SGHTA and FQGNSA. The CDR3 loop is CASSPRGNYGYTF. CDR3 bases: TGTGCCAGCAGCCCCCGCGGAAACTATGGCTACACCTTC.

The chain links TRBV30 to TRBJ1-3; D ambiguous. Germline CDR1 is GTSNPN and CDR2 is SVGIG (reference sequence). This CDR3 spans 15 amino acids. Between the trimmed V and J ends, which lost 4 bases and 0 bases, there was a span of 13 bases. In DNA, the CDR3 is TGTGCCTGGACAAGGTCCGACTACTCTGGAAACACCATATATTTT. Translation: CAWTRSDYSGNTIYF.

V is TRBV12-5 and J is TRBJ2-2; 7 bases map to TRBD1. Germline trimming cut 0 bases from V and 3 bases from J; bases unmatched to any gene: 13. The CDR3 runs to 19 residues. Germline CDR1 reads LGHNT; CDR2 reads FRNRAP. The CDR3 coding sequence is TGTGCTAGTGGTTTGGTTATTGCGAGGGGGCGGCCCTACACCGGGGAGCTGTTTTTT. The encoded protein is CASGLVIARGRPYTGELFF. Combining the CDR3 with reference TRBV12-5 and TRBJ2-2 gives the whole variable domain DARVTQTPRHKVTEMGQEVTMRCQPILGHNTVFWYRQTMMQGLELLAYFRNRAPLDDSGMPKDRFSAEMPDATLATLKIQPSEPRDSAVYFCASGLVIARGRPYTGELFFGEGSRLTVL.

This rearrangement joins TRBV10-3 to TRBJ2-3; TRBD2 matches 8 bases. CDR1 is ENHRY and CDR2 is SYGVKD in the germline V gene. The junction had 10 bases not matched to a gene; V was cut back by 8 bases and J by 0 bases. This CDR3 comprises 16 residues. The CDR3 sequence is CAIGSAGGHSTDTQYF. CDR3 nucleotide sequence: TGTGCCATCGGATCCGCGGGGGGTCATAGCACAGATACGCAGTATTTT.

This sequence joins TRBV30 and TRBJ1-4; 9 bases line up with TRBD1. The CDR3 length is 14 residues. Germline V gene data show CDR1 as GTSNPN and CDR2 as SVGIG (reference sequence). V was pared by 1 base and J by 7 bases, with 4 bases of the junction left unmatched. This chain's CDR3 is CAWSAGQGGEKLFF. The CDR3 DNA follows: TGTGCCTGGAGTGCGGGACAGGGAGGTGAAAAACTGTTTTTT. Full variable domain (missing parts from reference TRBV30 and TRBJ1-4): SQTIHQWPATLVQPVGSPLSLECTVEGTSNPNLYWYRQAAGRGLQLLFYSVGIGQISSEVPQNLSASRPQDRQFILSSKKLLLSDSGFYLCAWSAGQGGEKLFFGSGTQLSVL.